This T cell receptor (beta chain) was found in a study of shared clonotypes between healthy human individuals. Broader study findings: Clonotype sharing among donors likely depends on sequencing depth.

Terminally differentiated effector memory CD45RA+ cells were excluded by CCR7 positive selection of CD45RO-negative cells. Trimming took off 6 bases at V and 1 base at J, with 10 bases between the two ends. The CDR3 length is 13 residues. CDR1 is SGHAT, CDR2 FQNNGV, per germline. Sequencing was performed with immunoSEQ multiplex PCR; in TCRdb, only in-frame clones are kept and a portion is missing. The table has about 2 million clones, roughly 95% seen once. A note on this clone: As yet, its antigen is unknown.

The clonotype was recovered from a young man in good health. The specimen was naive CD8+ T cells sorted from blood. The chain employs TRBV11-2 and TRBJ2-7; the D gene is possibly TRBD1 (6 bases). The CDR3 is CASSRTDSYEQYF. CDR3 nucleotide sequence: TGTGCCAGCAGTAGGACAGATTCCTACGAGCAGTACTTC. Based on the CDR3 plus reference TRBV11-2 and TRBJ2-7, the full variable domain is EAGVAQSPRYKIIEKRQSVAFWCNPISGHATLYWYQQILGQGPKLLIQFQNNGVVDDSQLPKDRFSAERLKGVDSTLKIQPAKLEDSAVYLCASSRTDSYEQYFGPGTRLTVT.